This T cell receptor (beta chain) is drawn from a study of blood T cells in healthy people across ages. Findings and limits, study-wide: With unsorted PBMCs, a conclusive comparison of naive versus antigen-experienced cells was not possible.

This clonotype was observed a handful of times. Its cognate antigen is unknown. This CDR3 has 14 amino acids. Germline trimming cut 3 bases from V and 6 bases from J; bases unmatched to any gene: 4. Germline V gene lookup returns CDR1 SGHRS and CDR2 YFSETQ. Combining a sample-barcoded 5' primer with a J-beta primer mix, a second PCR ran for 7 to 11 cycles. Each cDNA was tagged by a template-switch adaptor containing 12 random nucleotides. MiXCR was run by TCRdb on the 5' RACE reads, yielding one entry per CDR3 protein. This table holds around 1,000,000 distinct CDR3 sequences, more than 30% found once.

The sequencing input was blood. The receptor was isolated from a man aged 18 to 29 in good health. V gene TRBV5-1 combines with J gene TRBJ2-1; the match to TRBD1 covers 9 bases. CDR3 amino acids: CASSWGQGGNEQFF. The DNA of the CDR3 is TGCGCCAGCAGCTGGGGACAGGGAGGCAATGAGCAGTTCTTC.